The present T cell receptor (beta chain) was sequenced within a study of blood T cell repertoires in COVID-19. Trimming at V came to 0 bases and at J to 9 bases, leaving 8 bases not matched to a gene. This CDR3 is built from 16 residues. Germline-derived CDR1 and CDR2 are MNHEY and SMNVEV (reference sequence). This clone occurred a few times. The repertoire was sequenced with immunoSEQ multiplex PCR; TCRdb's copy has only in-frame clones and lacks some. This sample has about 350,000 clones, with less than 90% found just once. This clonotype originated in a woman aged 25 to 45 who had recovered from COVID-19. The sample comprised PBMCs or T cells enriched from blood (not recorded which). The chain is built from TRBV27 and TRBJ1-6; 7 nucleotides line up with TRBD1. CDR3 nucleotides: TGTGCCAGCAGTTTATCCCCGACAGGGCTGAGTTCACCCCTCCACTTT. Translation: CASSLSPTGLSSPLHF.